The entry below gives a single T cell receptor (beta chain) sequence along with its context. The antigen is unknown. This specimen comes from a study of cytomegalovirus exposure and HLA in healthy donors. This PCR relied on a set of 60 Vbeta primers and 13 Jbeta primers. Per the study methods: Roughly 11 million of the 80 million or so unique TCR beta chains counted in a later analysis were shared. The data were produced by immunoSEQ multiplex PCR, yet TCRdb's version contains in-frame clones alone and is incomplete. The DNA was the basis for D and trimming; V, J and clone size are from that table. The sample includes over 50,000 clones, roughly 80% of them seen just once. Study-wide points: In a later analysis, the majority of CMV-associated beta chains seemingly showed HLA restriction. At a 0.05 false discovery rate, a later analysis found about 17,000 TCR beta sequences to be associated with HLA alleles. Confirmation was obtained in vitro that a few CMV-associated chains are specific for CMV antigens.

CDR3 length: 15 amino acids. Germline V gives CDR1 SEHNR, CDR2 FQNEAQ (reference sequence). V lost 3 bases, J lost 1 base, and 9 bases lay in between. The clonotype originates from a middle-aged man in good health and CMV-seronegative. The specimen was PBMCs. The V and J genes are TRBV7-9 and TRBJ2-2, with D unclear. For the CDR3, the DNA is TGTGCCAGCAGCTTGGTACGACTGAACACCGGGGAGCTGTTTTTT. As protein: CASSLVRLNTGELFF.